This T cell receptor beta chain was retrieved from a study of memory CD4+ T cells and cytomegalovirus serostatus. Overall study: This sample comes from healthy Belgian adults, fewer than ten CMV seropositive, 20 to 25 seronegative. Points from the study as a whole: Repertoires predicted CMV serostatus with median bootstrapped AUC of around 0.96.

The sort gate was single viable CD3+CD4+CD8-CD45RO+ cells for memory CD4+ T cells. Points on this clone: Its target is unknown.

The germline V gene encodes CDR1 SEHNR and CDR2 FQNEAQ (reference sequence). Unmatched junction bases numbered 9, after V lost 5 bases and J lost 2 bases. The CDR3 runs to 18 residues. Using immunoSEQ multiplex PCR, the repertoire was profiled, and TCRdb retains in-frame clones only, with some absent. Found here are some 57,000 clones, 70% to 80% of them singletons; the top ten hold approximately 0.8%. The source is an adult in good health and CMV-seronegative. The chain joins TRBV7-9 to TRBJ2-3; 14 positions agree with TRBD2. The sequenced material came from memory CD4+ T cells from blood. CDR3 nucleotide sequence: TGTGCCAGCAGCCATTCCGGACTAGCGGGGGGACCCACAGATACGCAGTATTTT. It is translated as CASSHSGLAGGPTDTQYF.